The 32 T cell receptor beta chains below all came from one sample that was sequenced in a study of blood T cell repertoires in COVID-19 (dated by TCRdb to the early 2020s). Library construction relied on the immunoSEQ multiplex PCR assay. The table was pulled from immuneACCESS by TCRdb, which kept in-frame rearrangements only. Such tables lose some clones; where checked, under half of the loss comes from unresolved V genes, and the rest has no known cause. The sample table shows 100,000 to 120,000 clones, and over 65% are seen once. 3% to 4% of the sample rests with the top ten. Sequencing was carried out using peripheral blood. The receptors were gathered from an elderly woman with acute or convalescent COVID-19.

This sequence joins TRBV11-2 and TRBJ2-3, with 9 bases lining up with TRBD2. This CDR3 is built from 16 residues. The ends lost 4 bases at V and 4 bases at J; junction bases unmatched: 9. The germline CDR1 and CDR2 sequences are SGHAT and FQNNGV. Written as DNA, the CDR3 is TGTGCCAGCAGCTCAGGACGAGGCGGGGGGGCAGATACGCAGTATTTT. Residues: CASSSGRGGGADTQYF. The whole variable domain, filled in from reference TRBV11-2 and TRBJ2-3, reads EAGVAQSPRYKIIEKRQSVAFWCNPISGHATLYWYQQILGQGPKLLIQFQNNGVVDDSQLPKDRFSAERLKGVDSTLKIQPAKLEDSAVYLCASSSGRGGGADTQYFGPGTRLTVL.

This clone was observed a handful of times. CDR3 amino acids: CASKGGPLNIQYF. The CDR3 DNA reads as TGTGCCAGTAAAGGGGGCCCCCTAAACATTCAGTACTTC. This chain joins TRBV19 and TRBJ2-4, with 7 bases that match TRBD1. Losses at the gene ends were 7 bases for V and 6 bases for J; bases not matched to a gene: 6. The CDR3 is 13 residues long. CDR1 is LNHDA, CDR2 SQIVND, per germline (reference sequence). The variable domain in full, with the rest retrieved from reference TRBV19 and TRBJ2-4, is DGGITQSPKYLFRKEGQNVTLSCEQNLNHDAMYWYRQDPGQGLRLIYYSQIVNDFQKGDIAEGYSVSREKKESFPLTVTSAQKNPTAFYLCASKGGPLNIQYFGAGTRLSVL.

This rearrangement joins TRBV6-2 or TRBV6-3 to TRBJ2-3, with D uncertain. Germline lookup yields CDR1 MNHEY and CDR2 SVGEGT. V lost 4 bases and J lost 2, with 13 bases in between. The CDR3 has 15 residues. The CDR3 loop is CASSFQLSPTDTQYF. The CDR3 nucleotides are TGTGCCAGCAGTTTTCAACTATCTCCCACAGATACGCAGTATTTT.

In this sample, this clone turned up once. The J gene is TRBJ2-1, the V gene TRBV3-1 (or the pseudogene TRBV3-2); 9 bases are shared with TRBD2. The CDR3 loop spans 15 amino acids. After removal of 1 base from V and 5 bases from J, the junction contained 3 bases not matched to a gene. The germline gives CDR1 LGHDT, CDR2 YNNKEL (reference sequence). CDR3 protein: CASSQGGGENNEQFF. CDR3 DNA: TGTGCCAGCAGCCAAGGCGGGGGGGAAAACAATGAGCAGTTCTTC.

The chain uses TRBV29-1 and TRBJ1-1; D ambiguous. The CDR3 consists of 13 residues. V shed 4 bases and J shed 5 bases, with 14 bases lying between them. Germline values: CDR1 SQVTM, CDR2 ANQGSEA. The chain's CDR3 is CSVGRLPVTEAFF. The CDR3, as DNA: TGCAGCGTTGGTCGACTCCCAGTAACTGAAGCTTTCTTT.

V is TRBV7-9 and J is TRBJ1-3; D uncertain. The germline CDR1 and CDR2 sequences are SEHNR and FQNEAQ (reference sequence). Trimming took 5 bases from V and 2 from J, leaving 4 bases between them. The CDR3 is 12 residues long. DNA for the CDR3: TGTGCCAGCAGCCCCACTGGAAACACCATATATTTT. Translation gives CASSPTGNTIYF. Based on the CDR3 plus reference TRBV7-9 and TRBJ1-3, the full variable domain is DTGVSQNPRHKITKRGQNVTFRCDPISEHNRLYWYRQTLGQGPEFLTYFQNEAQLEKSRLLSDRFSAERPKGSFSTLEIQRTEQGDSAMYLCASSPTGNTIYFGEGSWLTVV.

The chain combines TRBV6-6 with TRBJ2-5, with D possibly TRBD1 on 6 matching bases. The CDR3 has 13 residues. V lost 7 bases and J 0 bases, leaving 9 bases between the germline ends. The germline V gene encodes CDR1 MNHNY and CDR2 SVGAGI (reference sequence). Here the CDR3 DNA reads TGTGCCAGCAAGGACAGCAACCAAGAGACCCAGTACTTC. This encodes CASKDSNQETQYF.

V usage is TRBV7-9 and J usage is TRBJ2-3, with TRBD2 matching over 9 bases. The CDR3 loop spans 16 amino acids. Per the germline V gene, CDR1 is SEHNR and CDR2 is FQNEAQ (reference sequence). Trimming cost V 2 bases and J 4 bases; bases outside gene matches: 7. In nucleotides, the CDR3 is TGTGCCAGCAGCTTAAGCCTAGCGGGGATCGCAGATACGCAGTATTTT. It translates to CASSLSLAGIADTQYF.

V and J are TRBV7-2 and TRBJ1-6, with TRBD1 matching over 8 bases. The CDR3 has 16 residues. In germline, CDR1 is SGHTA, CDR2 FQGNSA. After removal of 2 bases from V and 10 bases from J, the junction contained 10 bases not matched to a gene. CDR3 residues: CASSLSGGGFLSPLHF. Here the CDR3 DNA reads TGTGCCAGCAGCTTATCAGGGGGCGGATTCTTATCACCCCTCCACTTT.

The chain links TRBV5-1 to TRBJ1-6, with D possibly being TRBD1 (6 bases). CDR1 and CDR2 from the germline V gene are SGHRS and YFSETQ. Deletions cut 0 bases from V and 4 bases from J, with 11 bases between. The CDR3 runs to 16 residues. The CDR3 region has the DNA TGCGCCAGCAGCTTGGCCGGGACACGTTATAATTCACCCCTCCACTTT. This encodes CASSLAGTRYNSPLHF. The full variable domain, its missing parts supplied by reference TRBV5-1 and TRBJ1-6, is KAGVTQTPRYLIKTRGQQVTLSCSPISGHRSVSWYQQTPGQGLQFLFEYFSETQRNKGNFPGRFSGRQFSNSRSEMNVSTLELGDSALYLCASSLAGTRYNSPLHFGNGTRLTVT.

This chain's CDR3 is CASSPLAGGNNEQFF. In DNA, the CDR3 is TGTGCCAGCTCACCTCTAGCGGGGGGTAACAATGAGCAGTTCTTC. The rearrangement uses TRBV18 and TRBJ2-1, with TRBD2 matching 11 bases. The J segment lost 5 bases and the V segment lost 3 bases, leaving 3 bases of the junction unmatched. The CDR3 is 15 residues long. Germline V CDR1 and CDR2: KGHSH, LQKENI.

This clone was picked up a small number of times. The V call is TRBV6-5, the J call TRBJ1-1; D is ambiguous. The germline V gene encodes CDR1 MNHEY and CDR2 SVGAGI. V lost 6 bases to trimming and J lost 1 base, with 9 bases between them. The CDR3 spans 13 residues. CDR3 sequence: CASRVPGNTEAFF. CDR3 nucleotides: TGTGCCAGCAGGGTACCGGGGAACACTGAAGCTTTCTTT.

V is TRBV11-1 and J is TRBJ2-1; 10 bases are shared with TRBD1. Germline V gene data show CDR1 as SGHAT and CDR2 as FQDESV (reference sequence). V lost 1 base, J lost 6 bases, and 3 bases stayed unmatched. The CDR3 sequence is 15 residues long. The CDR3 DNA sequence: TGTGCCAGCAGCTTAGAAGGGACAGGGGTCAATGAGCAGTTCTTC. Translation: CASSLEGTGVNEQFF.

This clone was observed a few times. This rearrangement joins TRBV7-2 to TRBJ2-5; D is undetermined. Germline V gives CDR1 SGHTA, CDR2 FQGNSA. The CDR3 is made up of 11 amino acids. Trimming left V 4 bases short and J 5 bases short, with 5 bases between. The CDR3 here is CASSSRETQYF. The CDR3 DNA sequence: TGTGCCAGCAGCTCGAGGGAGACCCAGTACTTC.

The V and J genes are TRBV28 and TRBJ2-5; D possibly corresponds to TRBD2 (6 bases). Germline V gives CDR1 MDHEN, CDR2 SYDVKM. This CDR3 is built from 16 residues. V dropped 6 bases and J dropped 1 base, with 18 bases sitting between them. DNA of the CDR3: TGTGCCAGCAGCTCAATACTAAGGAGGGTCCAAGAGACCCAGTACTTC. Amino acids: CASSSILRRVQETQYF.

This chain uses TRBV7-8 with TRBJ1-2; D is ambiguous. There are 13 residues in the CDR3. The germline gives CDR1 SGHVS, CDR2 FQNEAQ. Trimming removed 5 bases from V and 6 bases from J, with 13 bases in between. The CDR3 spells CASSPGIVDGYTF. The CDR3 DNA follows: TGTGCCAGCAGCCCCGGTATAGTTGATGGCTACACCTTC.

CDR3 region: CASSPVAGAAYNEQFF. CDR3 nucleotides: TGTGCCAGCTCACCGGTAGCGGGGGCTGCGTACAATGAGCAGTTCTTC. The V and J genes are TRBV18 and TRBJ2-1, with 9 bases matching TRBD2. The germline V gene has CDR1 KGHSH and CDR2 LQKENI. The junction had 7 bases not matched to a gene; V was cut back by 3 bases and J by 4 bases. The CDR3 runs 16 residues.

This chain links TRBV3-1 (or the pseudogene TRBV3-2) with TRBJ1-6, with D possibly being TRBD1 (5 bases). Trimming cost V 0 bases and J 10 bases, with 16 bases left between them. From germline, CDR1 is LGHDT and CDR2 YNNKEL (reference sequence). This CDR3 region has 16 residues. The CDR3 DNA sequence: TGTGCCAGCAGCCAAGATTCTGTGGGGCTCGGCTCACCCCTCCACTTT. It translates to CASSQDSVGLGSPLHF.

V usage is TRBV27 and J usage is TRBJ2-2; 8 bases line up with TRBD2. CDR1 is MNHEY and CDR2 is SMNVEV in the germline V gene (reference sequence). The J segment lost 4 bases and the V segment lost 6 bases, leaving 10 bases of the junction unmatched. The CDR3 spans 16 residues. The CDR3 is CASRPRAGAVTGELFF. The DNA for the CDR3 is TGTGCCAGCAGACCCCGAGCGGGGGCGGTCACCGGGGAGCTGTTTTTT.

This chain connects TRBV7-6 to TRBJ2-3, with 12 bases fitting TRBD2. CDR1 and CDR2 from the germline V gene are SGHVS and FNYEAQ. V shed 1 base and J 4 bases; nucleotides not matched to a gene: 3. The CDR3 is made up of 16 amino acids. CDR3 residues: CASSLGTSGNADTQYF. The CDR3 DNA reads TGTGCCAGCAGCTTAGGGACTAGCGGGAATGCAGATACGCAGTATTTT.

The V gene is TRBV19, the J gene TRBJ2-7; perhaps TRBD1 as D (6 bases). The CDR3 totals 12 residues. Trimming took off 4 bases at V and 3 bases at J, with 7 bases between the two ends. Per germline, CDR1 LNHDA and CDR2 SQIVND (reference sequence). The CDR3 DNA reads TGTGCCAGTAGTAAGGGGGACTACGAGCAGTACTTC. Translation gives CASSKGDYEQYF. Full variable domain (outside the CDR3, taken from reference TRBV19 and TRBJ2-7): DGGITQSPKYLFRKEGQNVTLSCEQNLNHDAMYWYRQDPGQGLRLIYYSQIVNDFQKGDIAEGYSVSREKKESFPLTVTSAQKNPTAFYLCASSKGDYEQYFGPGTRLTVT.

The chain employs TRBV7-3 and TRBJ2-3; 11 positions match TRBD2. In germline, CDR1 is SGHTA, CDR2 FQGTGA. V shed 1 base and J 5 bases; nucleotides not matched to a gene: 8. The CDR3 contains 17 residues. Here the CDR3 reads CASSLNSGGANGDTQYF. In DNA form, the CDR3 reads TGTGCCAGCAGCTTAAATAGCGGGGGGGCCAATGGAGATACGCAGTATTTT.

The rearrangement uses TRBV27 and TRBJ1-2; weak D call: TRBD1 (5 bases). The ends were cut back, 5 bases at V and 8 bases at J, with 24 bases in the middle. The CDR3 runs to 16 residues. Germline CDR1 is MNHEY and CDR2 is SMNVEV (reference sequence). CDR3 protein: CASSPDQGWGGMGYTF. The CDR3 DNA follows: TGTGCCAGCAGTCCAGACCAAGGGTGGGGCGGGATGGGCTACACCTTC.

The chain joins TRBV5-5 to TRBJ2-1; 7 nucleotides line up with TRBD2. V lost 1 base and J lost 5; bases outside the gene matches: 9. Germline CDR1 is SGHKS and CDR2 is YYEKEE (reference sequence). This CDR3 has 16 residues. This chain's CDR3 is CASSLFVPSGNNEQFF. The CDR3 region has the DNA TGTGCCAGCAGCTTGTTTGTCCCTAGCGGAAACAATGAGCAGTTCTTC. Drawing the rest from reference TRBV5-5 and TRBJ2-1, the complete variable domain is DAGVTQSPTHLIKTRGQQVTLRCSPISGHKSVSWYQQVLGQGPQFIFQYYEKEERGRGNFPDRFSARQFPNYSSELNVNALLLGDSALYLCASSLFVPSGNNEQFFGPGTRLTVL.

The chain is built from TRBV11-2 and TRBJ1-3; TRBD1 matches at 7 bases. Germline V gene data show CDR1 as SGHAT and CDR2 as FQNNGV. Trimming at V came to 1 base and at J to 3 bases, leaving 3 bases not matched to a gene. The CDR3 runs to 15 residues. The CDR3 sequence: CASSLGTGIGNTIYF. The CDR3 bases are TGTGCCAGCAGCTTAGGGACAGGTATTGGAAACACCATATATTTT.

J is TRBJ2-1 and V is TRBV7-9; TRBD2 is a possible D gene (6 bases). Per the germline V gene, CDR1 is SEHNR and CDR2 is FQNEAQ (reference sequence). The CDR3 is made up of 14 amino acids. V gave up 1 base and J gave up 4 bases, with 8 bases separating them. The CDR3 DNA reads TGTGCCAGCAGCTTAGTCGGGGGTTACAATGAGCAGTTCTTC. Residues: CASSLVGGYNEQFF. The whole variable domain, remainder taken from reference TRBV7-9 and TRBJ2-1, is DTGVSQNPRHKITKRGQNVTFRCDPISEHNRLYWYRQTLGQGPEFLTYFQNEAQLEKSRLLSDRFSAERPKGSFSTLEIQRTEQGDSAMYLCASSLVGGYNEQFFGPGTRLTVL.

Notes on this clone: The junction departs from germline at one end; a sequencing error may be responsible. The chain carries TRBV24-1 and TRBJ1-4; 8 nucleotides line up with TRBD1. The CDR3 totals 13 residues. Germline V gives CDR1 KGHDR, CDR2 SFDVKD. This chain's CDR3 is CATSDLEQGVGGF. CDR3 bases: TGTGCCACCAGTGATTTGGAACAGGGGGTTGGCGGGTTT.

In DNA form, the CDR3 reads TGCAGCGTTGACGTCTCAGATACGCAGTATTTT. Translating it yields CSVDVSDTQYF. This chain connects TRBV29-1 to TRBJ2-3; D is uncertain. Trimming removed 3 bases from V and 4 bases from J, with 5 bases in between. The length of the CDR3 is 11 residues. In germline, CDR1 is SQVTM, CDR2 ANQGSEA.

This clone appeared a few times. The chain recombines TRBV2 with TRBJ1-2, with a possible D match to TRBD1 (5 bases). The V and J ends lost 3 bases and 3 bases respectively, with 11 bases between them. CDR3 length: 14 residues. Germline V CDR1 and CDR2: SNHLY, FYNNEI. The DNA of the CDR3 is TGTGCCAGCAGTGACGGGGGGTGGGACTATGGCTACACCTTC. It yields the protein CASSDGGWDYGYTF.

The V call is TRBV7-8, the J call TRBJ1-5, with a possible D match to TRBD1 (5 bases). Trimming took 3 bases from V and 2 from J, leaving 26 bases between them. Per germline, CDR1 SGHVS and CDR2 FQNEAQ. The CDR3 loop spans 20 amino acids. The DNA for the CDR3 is TGTGCCAGCAGCTTCCGACAGACGGGGGAGTTTCTTGGCGGCAATCAGCCCCAGCATTTT. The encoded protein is CASSFRQTGEFLGGNQPQHF.

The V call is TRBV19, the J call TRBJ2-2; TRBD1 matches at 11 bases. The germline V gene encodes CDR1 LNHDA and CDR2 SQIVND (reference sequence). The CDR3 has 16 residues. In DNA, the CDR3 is TGTGCTACCCTCGAGGGACAGGGGGTAGAGACCGGGGAGCTGTTTTTT. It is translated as CATLEGQGVETGELFF.

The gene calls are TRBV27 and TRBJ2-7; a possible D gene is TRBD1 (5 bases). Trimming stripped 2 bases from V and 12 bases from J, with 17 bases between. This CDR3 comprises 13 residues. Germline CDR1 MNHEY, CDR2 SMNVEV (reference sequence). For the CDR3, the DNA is TGTGCCAGCAGTTTACCCCCTACCGACAGACTGTACTTC. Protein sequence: CASSLPPTDRLYF.